What follows is one T cell receptor (beta chain) and its context. This entry is derived from a study of blood T cell repertoires in COVID-19. This CDR3 comprises 15 residues. Germline loops: CDR1 LNHNV, CDR2 YYDKDF (reference sequence). V lost 0 bases and J 1 base, leaving 7 bases between the germline ends. TCRdb's copy holds only in-frame clones and misses some; the assay was immunoSEQ multiplex PCR. The data show 240,000 or so clones, approximately 83% seen once. This chain uses TRBV15 with TRBJ1-3, with no clear D. Sample: peripheral blood. This sequence was found in a man younger than 40 who had recovered from COVID-19. CDR3 loop: CATSRDSGSGNTIYF. DNA for the CDR3: TGTGCCACCAGCAGAGATTCGGGGTCTGGAAACACCATATATTTT.